A selection of T cell receptor beta chains follows, all from one sample in a study of T cell responses to AZD1222 COVID-19 vaccine. Clones were read by immunoSEQ multiplex PCR, and TCRdb kept only the in-frame ones, dropping some. In the table there are more than 140,000 clones, about 91% of which are singletons. The specimen comprised peripheral blood, sampled on day 0 of AZD1222 vaccination. These TCRs come from an adult in good health. Both conserved end residues are part of each CDR3. The D gene is left open where the match is weak. Some rows have no size entry. The others give once, few or many, or a class for an expanded clone.

v_gene,j_gene,d_gene,abundance,CDR3aa,CDR3nt
TRBV6-5,TRBJ2-7,TRBD2,once,CASTSGTSYEQYF,TGTGCCAGCACCTCCGGGACTAGCTACGAGCAGTACTTC
TRBV27,TRBJ2-1,TRBD2,-,CASVGTSYNEQFF,TGTGCCAGCGTGGGGACTAGTTACAATGAGCAGTTCTTC
TRBV7-2,TRBJ2-2,-,-,CASSLGITGELFF,TGTGCCAGCAGCTTAGGAATCACCGGGGAGCTGTTTTTT
TRBV14,TRBJ1-2,TRBD1,-,CASSQFPTGGEDGYTF,TGTGCCAGCAGCCAGTTCCCCACAGGGGGCGAGGATGGCTACACCTTC
TRBV6-5,TRBJ1-3,-,-,CASSYNSYGNTIYF,TGTGCCAGCAGTTACAACAGCTACGGAAACACCATATATTTT
TRBV5-1,TRBJ2-7,TRBD1,few,CASSPDRVGEQYF,TGCGCCAGCAGCCCCGACAGGGTCGGCGAGCAGTACTTC
TRBV6-5,TRBJ1-5,-,-,CASSQVGVSNQPQHF,TGTGCCAGCAGCCAGGTTGGGGTAAGCAATCAGCCCCAGCATTTT
TRBV7-9,TRBJ2-7,-,-,CASSSGFSYEQYF,TGTGCCAGCAGCTCAGGGTTCTCCTACGAGCAGTACTTC
TRBV28,TRBJ1-5,-,-,CASTRAGVGNNQPQHF,TGTGCCAGCACCAGAGCGGGGGTTGGGAACAATCAGCCCCAGCATTTT
TRBV5-4,TRBJ2-7,TRBD2,-,CASSPGLAGVEQYF,TGTGCCAGCAGCCCTGGACTAGCGGGAGTCGAGCAGTACTTC
TRBV7-2,TRBJ1-2,-,-,CASSLNILGPSSNYGYTF,TGTGCCAGCAGCTTAAATATACTAGGACCGTCCTCTAACTATGGCTACACCTTC
TRBV25-1,TRBJ1-3,-,-,CASKNTIYF,TGTGCCAGCAAAAACACCATATATTTT
TRBV28,TRBJ2-1,-,-,CASSLLGGGGSYNEQFF,TGTGCCAGCAGTTTATTGGGGGGCGGAGGCTCCTACAATGAGCAGTTCTTC
TRBV4-3,TRBJ2-7,-,few,CASSQEWQPSYEQYF,TGCGCCAGCAGCCAAGAGTGGCAACCCTCCTACGAGCAGTACTTC
TRBV10-3,TRBJ1-2,TRBD1,-,CAITKNRGAGYTF,TGTGCCATCACCAAGAACAGGGGGGCCGGCTACACCTTC
TRBV11-2,TRBJ2-2,-,-,CASSSPAGGLKTGELFF,TGTGCCAGCAGCTCCCCGGCAGGGGGACTAAAGACCGGGGAGCTGTTTTTT
TRBV19,TRBJ1-2,-,-,CATSLTGEVGYTF,TGTGCCACCTCCCTTACGGGGGAGGTCGGCTACACCTTC
TRBV10-2,TRBJ2-7,TRBD2,-,CASRAGVGPYEQYF,TGCGCCAGCAGGGCGGGAGTAGGGCCCTACGAGCAGTACTTC
TRBV4-1,TRBJ2-5,TRBD2,-,CASSPILAGTQYF,TGCGCCAGCAGCCCCATTCTAGCGGGGACCCAGTACTTC
TRBV19,TRBJ1-6,-,-,CASSMRLNNSPLHF,TGTGCCAGTAGTATGAGACTTAATAATTCACCCCTCCACTTT
TRBV5-1,TRBJ2-5,-,-,CASSLDTAPQETQYF,TGCGCCAGCAGCCTGGACACTGCCCCCCAAGAGACCCAGTACTTC
TRBV27,TRBJ2-1,-,-,CASREGQSSYNEQFF,TGTGCCAGCAGGGAAGGACAGAGCTCCTACAATGAGCAGTTCTTC
TRBV6-5,TRBJ1-2,-,-,CASSPLDGYTF,TGTGCCAGCAGTCCCCTCGACGGCTACACCTTC
TRBV5-1,TRBJ1-4,TRBD1,-,CASSPQGVNEKLFF,TGCGCCAGCAGCCCGCAGGGGGTTAATGAAAAACTGTTTTTT
TRBV4-1,TRBJ1-4,-,-,CASSQDIDSSTNEKLFF,TGCGCCAGCAGCCAAGACATCGACAGCTCAACTAATGAAAAACTGTTTTTT
TRBV4-2,TRBJ2-3,-,-,CASSREVAGSTDTQYF,TGTGCCAGCAGCCGAGAGGTTGCGGGGAGCACAGATACGCAGTATTTT
TRBV30,TRBJ2-7,TRBD2,-,CAWRSGAGRPVDF,TGTGCCTGGAGGAGCGGAGCGGGAAGGCCTGTTGACTTC
TRBV6-1,TRBJ1-5,-,-,CASSPLSQPQHF,TGTGCCAGCAGTCCCCTCAGTCAGCCCCAGCATTTT
TRBV19,TRBJ1-6,-,few,CASKPGHSYNSPLHF,TGTGCCAGTAAACCAGGTCACTCCTATAATTCACCCCTCCACTTT
TRBV7-9,TRBJ2-3,-,-,CASRRVAWGTDTQYF,TGTGCCAGCAGAAGGGTGGCTTGGGGCACAGATACGCAGTATTTT
TRBV3-1/TRBV3-2,TRBJ2-1,TRBD1,once,CASSREGQGGDEQFF,TGTGCCAGCAGCCGAGAGGGACAGGGGGGCGATGAGCAGTTCTTC
TRBV12-5,TRBJ2-1,-,-,CASGLSGGTEQFF,TGTGCTAGTGGTTTGTCCGGGGGAACGGAGCAGTTCTTC
TRBV30,TRBJ2-3,TRBD2,-,CAWMREEWVTDTQYF,TGTGCCTGGATGCGGGAGGAATGGGTTACAGATACGCAGTATTTT
TRBV28,TRBJ2-7,-,-,CATEAGDGYEQYF,TGTGCCACAGAGGCAGGGGACGGGTACGAGCAGTACTTC
TRBV2,TRBJ2-3,-,-,CASSEYPGATDTQYF,TGTGCCAGCAGTGAATATCCAGGGGCCACAGATACGCAGTATTTT
TRBV19,TRBJ1-1,-,-,CASTWGGLGDTEAFF,TGTGCCAGTACCTGGGGTGGACTTGGGGACACTGAAGCTTTCTTT
TRBV7-6,TRBJ2-3,TRBD2,-,CASSPLAGGRTDTQYF,TGTGCCAGCAGCCCGTTAGCGGGAGGTCGCACAGATACGCAGTATTTT
TRBV5-1,TRBJ1-4,-,-,CASRGLVNEKLFF,TGCGCCAGCAGGGGACTGGTAAATGAAAAACTGTTTTTT
TRBV12-3/TRBV12-4,TRBJ1-2,-,once,CASRRQGFGGYTF,TGTGCCAGCAGGCGTCAGGGGTTTGGCGGCTACACCTTC
TRBV19,TRBJ1-5,-,-,CASSMVKGTKSQPQHF,TGTGCCAGTAGTATGGTGAAGGGTACGAAGAGTCAGCCCCAGCATTTT
TRBV3-1/TRBV3-2,TRBJ2-1,TRBD2,-,CASSQAGLAGGPRNEQFF,TGTGCCAGCAGCCAAGCGGGACTAGCGGGAGGGCCGCGCAATGAGCAGTTCTTC
TRBV7-9,TRBJ1-6,TRBD1,-,CASSPGTGPSPLHF,TGTGCCAGCAGCCCCGGGACAGGGCCTTCACCCCTCCACTTT
TRBV7-9,TRBJ1-3,TRBD1,-,CASSWGQGGNTIYF,TGTGCCAGCAGCTGGGGACAGGGTGGAAACACCATATATTTT
TRBV29-1,TRBJ1-2,TRBD1,-,CSAPTGKNGYTF,TGCAGCGCCCCGACAGGGAAGAATGGCTACACCTTC
TRBV5-6,TRBJ2-3,-,-,CASSPTRDPTTDTQYF,TGTGCCAGCAGCCCCACCCGGGACCCTACCACAGATACGCAGTATTTT
TRBV28,TRBJ2-1,TRBD1,once,CASSRDRGVNEQFF,TGTGCCAGCAGCCGGGACAGGGGGGTCAATGAGCAGTTCTTC
TRBV2,TRBJ2-5,-,-,CASRSGAFQETQYF,TGTGCCAGCAGAAGTGGGGCCTTCCAAGAGACCCAGTACTTC
TRBV4-2,TRBJ1-2,TRBD1,-,CASSQEEGQGRGYTF,TGTGCCAGCAGCCAAGAAGAGGGACAGGGAAGAGGCTACACCTTC
TRBV7-2,TRBJ2-7,-,-,CASSLSRANYEQYF,TGTGCCAGCAGCTTAAGTAGAGCTAACTACGAGCAGTACTTC
TRBV29-1,TRBJ2-4,-,-,CSVQQGYKNIQYF,TGCAGCGTTCAACAGGGATACAAAAACATTCAGTACTTC